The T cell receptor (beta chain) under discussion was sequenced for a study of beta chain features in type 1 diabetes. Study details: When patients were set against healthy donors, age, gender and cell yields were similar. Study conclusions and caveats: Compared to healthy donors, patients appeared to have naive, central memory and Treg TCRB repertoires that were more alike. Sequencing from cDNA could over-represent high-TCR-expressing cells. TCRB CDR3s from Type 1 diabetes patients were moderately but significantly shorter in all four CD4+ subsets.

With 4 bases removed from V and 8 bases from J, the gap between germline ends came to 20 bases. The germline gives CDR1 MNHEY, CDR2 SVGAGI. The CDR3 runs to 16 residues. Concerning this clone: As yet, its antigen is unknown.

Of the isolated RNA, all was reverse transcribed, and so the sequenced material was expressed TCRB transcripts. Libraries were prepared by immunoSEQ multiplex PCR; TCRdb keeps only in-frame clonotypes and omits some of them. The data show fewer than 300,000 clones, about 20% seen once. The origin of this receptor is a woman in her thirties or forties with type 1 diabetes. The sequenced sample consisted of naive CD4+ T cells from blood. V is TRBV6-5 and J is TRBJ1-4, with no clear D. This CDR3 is CASSSASPTWREKLFF. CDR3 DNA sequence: TGTGCCAGCAGTTCCGCGTCCCCTACCTGGAGAGAAAAACTGTTTTTT.